The entry that follows covers one TCR beta chain sequence. Measured with immunoSEQ multiplex PCR; TCRdb has only the in-frame clones, and not every one. The sample consists of roughly 2,800 clones, approximately 90% of them appearing once. The CDR3 totals 14 residues. The germline gives CDR1 LNHDA, CDR2 SQIVND (reference sequence). Between the trimmed V and J ends, which lost 8 bases and 8 bases, there was a span of 19 bases. These data originate in a study of immune evolution from preneoplasia to lung adenocarcinoma. This sequence joins TRBV19 and TRBJ1-5, with D unclear. The sample comprised FFPE adjacent normal lung tissue. The receptor was isolated from a person in their 70s with lung adenocarcinoma. The CDR3 nucleotides are TGTGCCAGTCGTTCCGACCGATCTCCGAAGCCCCAGCATTTT. Residues: CASRSDRSPKPQHF. The complete variable domain, with remaining parts taken from reference TRBV19 and TRBJ1-5, reads DGGITQSPKYLFRKEGQNVTLSCEQNLNHDAMYWYRQDPGQGLRLIYYSQIVNDFQKGDIAEGYSVSREKKESFPLTVTSAQKNPTAFYLCASRSDRSPKPQHFGDGTRLSIL.